This T cell receptor (beta chain) was observed in a study of cytomegalovirus exposure and HLA in healthy donors. Assay used: immunoSEQ multiplex PCR; TCRdb lists only in-frame clones, some missing. The table records approximately 240,000 clones, about 93% of them present only once. CDR3 length: 15 residues. Germline assignment: CDR1 SGHAT and CDR2 FQNNGV. Trimming shortened V by 0 bases and J by 5 bases, and 12 bases separated the two germline ends. This rearrangement joins TRBV11-2 to TRBJ2-3; D not certain. Sequenced sample: PBMCs. This TCR was sampled from a woman aged 18-35 years in good health and CMV-seronegative. The CDR3 region is CASSLDGLEKDTQYF. For the CDR3, the DNA is TGTGCCAGCAGCTTAGATGGGTTGGAGAAAGATACGCAGTATTTT.